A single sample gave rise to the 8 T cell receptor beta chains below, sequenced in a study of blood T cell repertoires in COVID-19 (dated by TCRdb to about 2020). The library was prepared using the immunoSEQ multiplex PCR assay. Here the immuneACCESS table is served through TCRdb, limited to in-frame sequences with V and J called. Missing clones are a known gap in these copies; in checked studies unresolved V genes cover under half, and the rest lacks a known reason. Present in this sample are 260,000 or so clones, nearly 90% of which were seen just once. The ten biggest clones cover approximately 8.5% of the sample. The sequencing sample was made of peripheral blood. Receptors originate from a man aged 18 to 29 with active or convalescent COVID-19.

The CDR3 nucleotides read TGTGCCAGCAGTTACTTCGTGGCCGCGGGAGGCTACACCTTC. Amino acid sequence: CASSYFVAAGGYTF. This chain connects TRBV6-5 to TRBJ1-2; D is undetermined. V dropped 1 base and J dropped 8 bases, with 14 bases sitting between them. Per the germline V gene, CDR1 is MNHEY and CDR2 is SVGAGI. The CDR3 is made up of 14 amino acids.

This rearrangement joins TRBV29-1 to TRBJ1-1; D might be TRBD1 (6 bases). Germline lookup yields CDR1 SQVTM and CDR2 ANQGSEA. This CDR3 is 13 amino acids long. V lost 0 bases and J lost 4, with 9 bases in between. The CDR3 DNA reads TGCAGCGTTGAAGATGTACAGGGCACTGAAGCTTTCTTT. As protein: CSVEDVQGTEAFF.

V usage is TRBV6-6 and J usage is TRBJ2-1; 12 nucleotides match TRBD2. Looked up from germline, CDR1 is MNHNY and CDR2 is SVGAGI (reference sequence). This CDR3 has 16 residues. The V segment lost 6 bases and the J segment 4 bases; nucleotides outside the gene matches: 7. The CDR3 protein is CASSPATSGGYNEQFF. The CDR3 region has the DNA TGTGCCAGCAGCCCCGCGACTAGCGGGGGTTACAATGAGCAGTTCTTC.

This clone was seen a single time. For the CDR3, the DNA is TGTGCCAGCAGGGAAACACAGCTCAACTCTGGAAACACCATATATTTT. Amino acids: CASRETQLNSGNTIYF. This chain links TRBV2 with TRBJ1-3, with unresolved D. Germline V gene lookup returns CDR1 SNHLY and CDR2 FYNNEI. The V end was cut by 6 bases, the J end by 0 bases, with 15 bases between. The length of the CDR3 is 16 residues. Full variable domain (missing parts from reference TRBV2 and TRBJ1-3): EPEVTQTPSHQVTQMGQEVILRCVPISNHLYFYWYRQILGQKVEFLVSFYNNEISEKSEIFDDQFSVERPDGSNFTLKIRSTKLEDSAMYFCASRETQLNSGNTIYFGEGSWLTVV.

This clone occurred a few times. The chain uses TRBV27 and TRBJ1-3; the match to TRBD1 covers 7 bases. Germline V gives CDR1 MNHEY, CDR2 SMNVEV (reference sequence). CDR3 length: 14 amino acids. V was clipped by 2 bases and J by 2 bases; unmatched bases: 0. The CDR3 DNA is TGTGCCAGCAGTTTAAGGGGGCCTGGAAACACCATATATTTT. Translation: CASSLRGPGNTIYF.

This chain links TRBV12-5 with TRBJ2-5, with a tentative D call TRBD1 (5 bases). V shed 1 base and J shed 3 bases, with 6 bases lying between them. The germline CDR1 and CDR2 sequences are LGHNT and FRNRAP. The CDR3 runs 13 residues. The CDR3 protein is CASGLETEETQYF. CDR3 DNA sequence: TGTGCTAGTGGTTTGGAGACAGAAGAGACCCAGTACTTC. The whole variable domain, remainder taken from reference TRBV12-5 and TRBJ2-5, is DARVTQTPRHKVTEMGQEVTMRCQPILGHNTVFWYRQTMMQGLELLAYFRNRAPLDDSGMPKDRFSAEMPDATLATLKIQPSEPRDSAVYFCASGLETEETQYFGPGTRLLVL.

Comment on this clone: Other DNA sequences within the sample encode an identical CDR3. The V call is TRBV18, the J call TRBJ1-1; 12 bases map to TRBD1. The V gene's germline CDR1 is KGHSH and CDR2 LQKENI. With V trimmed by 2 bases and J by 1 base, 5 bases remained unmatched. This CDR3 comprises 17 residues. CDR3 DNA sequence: TGTGCCAGCTCACCAAGGGGACAGGGGGCGGGGAACACTGAAGCTTTCTTT. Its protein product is CASSPRGQGAGNTEAFF.

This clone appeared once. The DNA for the CDR3 is TGTGCCAGCAGCTTAGGACTAGCGGGGGGCGATAGCACAGATACGCAGTATTTT. Translating it yields CASSLGLAGGDSTDTQYF. V gene TRBV13 combines with J gene TRBJ2-3; 12 bases are shared with TRBD2. The trim removed 0 bases at V and 0 bases at J, leaving 4 bases unmatched. The germline V gene has CDR1 PRHDT and CDR2 FYEKMQ (reference sequence). The CDR3 loop spans 18 amino acids.